This T cell receptor (beta chain) was obtained from a study of regulatory T cells in long-lasting Graves disease. About the study: Patients newly diagnosed with Graves' had been on antithyroid drugs for under 3 months.

Time point: newly diagnosed GD, antithyroid drugs for less than 3 months. Extracted RNA from PBMCs served as the source of the TCR library. iRepertoire HTBI primers and Arm-PCR of CDR3 regions built TCR beta libraries. TCRdb ran MiXCR on the multiplex PCR reads and lists one entry per CDR3 protein. The data contain around 480,000 distinct CDR3 sequences, about 15% of them singletons. The sample also formed part of further work on T cells in Graves' hyperthyroidism and ophthalmopathy.

Sequences were derived from peripheral blood mononuclear cells (PBMCs), sampled at new diagnosis, from a patient treated with antithyroid drugs. The TCR sequence derives from a woman aged 35-60 years with Graves disease.

Written as DNA, the CDR3 is TGTGCCAGCAGCACACAATCCGCGACAGGGTACGGCTACACCTTC. Protein: CASSTQSATGYGYTF. The V call is TRBV6-1, the J call TRBJ1-2, with TRBD1 identical over 7 bases. V was clipped by 6 bases and J by 8 bases; unmatched bases: 15. The germline CDR1 and CDR2 sequences are MNHNS and SASEGT. The CDR3 has 15 amino acids.